A selection of T cell receptor beta chains follows, all from one sample in a study of blood T cells in healthy people across ages. TCRdb used MiXCR to reprocess the 5' RACE reads, holding one entry per CDR3 protein. This sample has 1.5 million to 2 million distinct CDR3 sequences, with roughly 30% found just once. Specimen: blood. These receptors all stem from a woman in her thirties in good health. Each CDR3 is given with its conserved first and last residue. Fields, in order: J gene, clone size, V gene, D gene, CDR3 protein, CDR3 DNA. A D gene is named only where the DNA matches it firmly. Expanded clones are given a class, and other clones once, few, many or no size at all.

J: TRBJ2-5
size: -
V: TRBV12-3/TRBV12-4
D: TRBD1
CDR3: CASRTGQGLQETQYF
DNA: TGTGCCAGCAGGACGGGACAGGGGCTTCAAGAGACCCAGTACTTC

J: TRBJ2-1
size: few
V: TRBV20-1
D: TRBD2
CDR3: CSARVLAGVTYQETQFF
DNA: TGCAGTGCTAGGGTTCTAGCGGGGGTTACGTACCAAGAGACCCAGTTCTTC

J: TRBJ1-1
size: -
V: TRBV30
D: -
CDR3: CAWSSTGRAFF
DNA: TGTGCCTGGAGTTCGACCGGGCGGGCTTTCTTT

J: TRBJ2-7
size: many
V: TRBV7-2
D: TRBD1
CDR3: CASSLTGGFTYEQYF
DNA: TGTGCCAGCAGCTTAACAGGGGGCTTTACCTACGAGCAGTACTTC

J: TRBJ2-3
size: -
V: TRBV20-1
D: -
CDR3: CSARFSEDRRTDTQYF
DNA: TGCAGTGCTAGATTTTCCGAGGACAGACGCACAGATACGCAGTATTTT

J: TRBJ2-3
size: -
V: TRBV20-1
D: -
CDR3: CSADHTRDTQYF
DNA: TGCAGTGCTGACCACACTAGAGATACGCAGTATTTT

J: TRBJ2-1
size: few
V: TRBV6-1
D: -
CDR3: CASDKGSSYNEQFF
DNA: TGTGCCAGCGATAAGGGAAGCTCCTACAATGAGCAGTTCTTC

J: TRBJ2-5
size: -
V: TRBV3-1
D: -
CDR3: CASSQEWPEETQYF
DNA: TGTGCCAGCAGCCAAGAGTGGCCAGAAGAGACCCAGTACTTC

J: TRBJ2-5
size: few
V: TRBV7-2
D: -
CDR3: CASSLDSTLRYNGQYF
DNA: TGTGCCAGCAGCTTAGACTCGACGTTACGTTACAATGGGCAGTACTTC

J: TRBJ2-3
size: -
V: TRBV14
D: TRBD2
CDR3: CASSQMRAGGPTDTQYF
DNA: TGTGCCAGCAGCCAAATGCGAGCGGGAGGCCCCACAGATACGCAGTATTTT

J: TRBJ2-7
size: -
V: TRBV7-9
D: TRBD1
CDR3: CASSLSPGQRSLSSSYEQYF
DNA: TGTGCCAGCAGCTTGTCCCCGGGACAGAGGTCACTAAGCTCCTCCTACGAGCAGTACTTC

J: TRBJ1-1
size: once
V: TRBV19
D: -
CDR3: CASSIKQGNTEAFF
DNA: TGTGCCAGTAGTATAAAACAGGGGAACACTGAAGCTTTCTTT

J: TRBJ1-2
size: many
V: TRBV12-3/TRBV12-4
D: -
CDR3: CASSKTGYYGYTF
DNA: TGTGCCAGCAGCAAAACAGGGTACTATGGCTACACCTTC

J: TRBJ2-7
size: -
V: TRBV7-6
D: TRBD1
CDR3: CASSLGGGGQGAYEQYF
DNA: TGTGCCAGCAGCTTAGGCGGGGGGGGACAGGGGGCCTACGAGCAGTACTTC

J: TRBJ2-7
size: -
V: TRBV20-1
D: -
CDR3: CSATGRDEQYF
DNA: TGCAGTGCTACCGGGCGGGACGAGCAGTACTTC

J: TRBJ1-1
size: few
V: TRBV19
D: -
CDR3: CASSIGLAGNTEAFF
DNA: TGTGCCAGTAGTATAGGCCTGGCGGGGAACACTGAAGCTTTCTTT

J: TRBJ2-1
size: -
V: TRBV9
D: TRBD1
CDR3: CASSAGQGFNEQCF
DNA: TGTGCCAGCAGCGCGGGACAGGGGTTCAATGAGCAGTGCTTC

J: TRBJ2-1
size: -
V: TRBV6-2/TRBV6-3
D: TRBD2
CDR3: CASSRAGALDNEQFF
DNA: TGTGCCAGCAGCCGAGCGGGAGCGCTCGACAATGAGCAGTTCTTC

J: TRBJ2-3
size: -
V: TRBV2
D: -
CDR3: CASILEGGSAQYF
DNA: TGTGCCAGTATCCTAGAGGGTGGTAGTGCGCAGTATTTT

J: TRBJ1-2
size: few
V: TRBV20-1
D: -
CDR3: CSARDSLGPYGYTF
DNA: TGCAGTGCTAGAGATTCATTAGGGCCCTATGGCTACACCTTC

J: TRBJ2-1
size: many
V: TRBV7-3
D: -
CDR3: CASSSNGRGGSDEQFF
DNA: TGTGCCAGCAGCTCGAATGGTAGGGGGGGTAGTGATGAGCAGTTCTTC

J: TRBJ2-6
size: few
V: TRBV9
D: TRBD1
CDR3: CASSVSTGGSGANVLTF
DNA: TGTGCCAGCAGCGTCTCGACAGGGGGCTCTGGGGCCAACGTCCTGACTTTC

J: TRBJ2-3
size: -
V: TRBV12-3/TRBV12-4
D: -
CDR3: CASSPRASNTDTQYF
DNA: TGTGCCAGCAGTCCCAGGGCTAGCAACACAGATACGCAGTATTTT

J: TRBJ1-2
size: -
V: TRBV9
D: -
CDR3: CASSSNAGRANYGYTF
DNA: TGTGCCAGCAGCTCGAATGCCGGGAGGGCTAACTATGGCTACACCTTC

J: TRBJ2-5
size: few
V: TRBV20-1
D: -
CDR3: CSAHPGGSETQYF
DNA: TGCAGTGCCCACCCGGGGGGCTCTGAGACCCAGTACTTC

J: TRBJ2-1
size: -
V: TRBV29-1
D: TRBD2
CDR3: CSVTSGYYNEQYF
DNA: TGCAGCGTTACTAGCGGTTACTACAATGAGCAGTACTTT

J: TRBJ2-5
size: few
V: TRBV7-2
D: TRBD2
CDR3: CASRFTSGGGETQYF
DNA: TGTGCCAGCAGATTCACTAGCGGGGGAGGCGAGACCCAGTACTTC

J: TRBJ2-5
size: many
V: TRBV29-1
D: TRBD1
CDR3: CSGTGGGGEETQYF
DNA: TGCAGCGGGACAGGGGGCGGTGGAGAGGAGACCCAGTACTTC

J: TRBJ2-1
size: few
V: TRBV5-1
D: TRBD2
CDR3: CASSPSGSGGDHDEQFF
DNA: TGCGCCAGCAGCCCTAGCGGTAGCGGGGGGGATCACGATGAGCAGTTCTTC

J: TRBJ1-2
size: -
V: TRBV14
D: TRBD1
CDR3: CASSGTEPYGYTF
DNA: TGTGCCAGCAGCGGGACAGAGCCATATGGCTACACCTTC

J: TRBJ2-5
size: many
V: TRBV3-1
D: -
CDR3: CASRSEGETQYF
DNA: TGTGCCAGCAGATCGGAGGGAGAGACCCAGTACTTC

J: TRBJ2-2
size: -
V: TRBV6-1
D: TRBD1
CDR3: CANSEAPGQGKAGELFF
DNA: TGTGCCAACAGTGAAGCACCGGGACAGGGGAAGGCCGGGGAGCTGTTTTTT

J: TRBJ2-5
size: few
V: TRBV7-9
D: TRBD1
CDR3: CASSSRQGLYQETQYF
DNA: TGTGCCAGCAGCTCCCGACAGGGCCTCTACCAAGAGACCCAGTACTTC

J: TRBJ2-5
size: many
V: TRBV7-3
D: TRBD2
CDR3: CASSPGGAGETQYF
DNA: TGTGCCAGCAGCCCCGGGGGGGCCGGAGAGACCCAGTACTTC

J: TRBJ2-2
size: -
V: TRBV20-1
D: -
CDR3: CSARAGARDTGELFF
DNA: TGCAGTGCTAGAGCGGGGGCCCGTGACACCGGGGAGCTGTTTTTT

J: TRBJ2-5
size: few
V: TRBV28
D: TRBD2
CDR3: CASSLGLAGFKQYF
DNA: TGTGCCAGCAGTTTAGGGCTAGCGGGGTTCAAGCAGTACTTC

J: TRBJ2-3
size: -
V: TRBV5-5
D: TRBD1
CDR3: CASSLVAGGLNTQYF
DNA: TGTGCCAGCAGCTTGGTGGCAGGGGGCTTAAATACGCAGTATTTT

J: TRBJ2-3
size: once
V: TRBV12-3/TRBV12-4
D: -
CDR3: CASSFGMRGDTQYF
DNA: TGTGCCAGCAGTTTCGGAATGAGAGGAGATACGCAATATTTT

J: TRBJ2-4
size: many
V: TRBV10-2
D: -
CDR3: CASSAHLNIQYF
DNA: TGCGCCAGCAGTGCGCATTTAAACATTCAGTACTTC

J: TRBJ2-5
size: many
V: TRBV29-1
D: TRBD2
CDR3: CSVEVGGRAETQYF
DNA: TGCAGCGTTGAAGTGGGCGGGAGGGCTGAGACCCAGTACTTC

J: TRBJ2-1
size: few
V: TRBV10-3
D: TRBD2
CDR3: CAISEPNSGRPPQQFF
DNA: TGTGCCATCAGTGAGCCGAATAGCGGGAGGCCTCCGCAGCAGTTCTTC

J: TRBJ2-7
size: -
V: TRBV28
D: -
CDR3: CASSLEGWSSYNEQYF
DNA: TGTGCCAGCAGTTTGGAGGGATGGAGCTCCTACAATGAGCAGTACTTC

J: TRBJ2-3
size: -
V: TRBV29-1
D: -
CDR3: CSVDAGSDTQYF
DNA: TGCAGCGTTGATGCGGGGTCAGATACGCAGTATTTT

J: TRBJ1-5
size: few
V: TRBV6-1
D: -
CDR3: CASSEGTGREPQHF
DNA: TGTGCCAGCAGTGAAGGCACAGGGAGGGAGCCCCAGCATTTT